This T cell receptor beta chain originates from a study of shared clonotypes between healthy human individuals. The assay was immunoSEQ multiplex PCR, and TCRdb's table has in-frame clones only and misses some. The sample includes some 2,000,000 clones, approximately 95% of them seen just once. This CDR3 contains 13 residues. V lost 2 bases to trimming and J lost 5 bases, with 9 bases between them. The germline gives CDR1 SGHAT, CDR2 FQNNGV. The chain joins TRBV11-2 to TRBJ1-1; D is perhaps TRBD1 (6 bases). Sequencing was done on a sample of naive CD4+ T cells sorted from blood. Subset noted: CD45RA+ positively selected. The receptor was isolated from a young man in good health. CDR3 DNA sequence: TGTGCCAGCAGCTTACAGGGGTTTACTGAAGCTTTCTTT. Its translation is CASSLQGFTEAFF.